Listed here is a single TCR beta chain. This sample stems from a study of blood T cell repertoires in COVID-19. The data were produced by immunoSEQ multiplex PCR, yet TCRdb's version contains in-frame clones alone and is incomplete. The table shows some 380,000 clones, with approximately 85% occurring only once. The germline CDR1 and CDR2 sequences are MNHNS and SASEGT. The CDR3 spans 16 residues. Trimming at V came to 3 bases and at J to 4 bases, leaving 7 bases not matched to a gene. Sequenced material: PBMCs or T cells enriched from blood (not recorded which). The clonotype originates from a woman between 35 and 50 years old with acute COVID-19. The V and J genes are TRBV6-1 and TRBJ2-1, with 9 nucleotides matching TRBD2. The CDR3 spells CASSESSGGPYNEQFF. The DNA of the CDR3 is TGTGCCAGCAGTGAGAGTAGCGGGGGCCCTTACAATGAGCAGTTCTTC.